The 2 T cell receptor beta chains in this list originate from one sample, sequenced in a study of cytomegalovirus exposure and HLA in healthy donors (dated by TCRdb to about 2017). To prepare the library, the immunoSEQ multiplex PCR assay was applied. For the multiplex PCR, a mixture combining 60 forward primers for TCR Vbeta segments and 13 reverse primers for TCR Jbeta segments was used. TCRdb took over this immuneACCESS table, retaining in-frame rearrangements with V and J assigned. Such tables are incomplete; in checked studies, under half of the missing clones stem from an unresolved V gene, and the remainder is unexplained. Here the sample has over 100,000 clones; 78% occur a single time. The ten largest clones represent approximately 3.5% of the sample. Sequencing was performed on PBMCs. All receptors derive from a woman aged 25 to 45 in good health and CMV-seropositive.

The chain employs TRBV30 and TRBJ2-7; 8 positions agree with TRBD1. Germline V gene data show CDR1 as GTSNPN and CDR2 as SVGIG (reference sequence). The V and J ends lost 4 bases and 1 base, in that order; junction bases with no gene match: 9. The CDR3 consists of 15 residues. CDR3 region: CAWNYPGGWSYEQYF. As DNA, the CDR3 is TGTGCCTGGAATTATCCAGGGGGCTGGTCCTACGAGCAGTACTTC.

The rearrangement links TRBV2 to TRBJ2-7; a possible D gene is TRBD1 (6 bases). Trimming stripped 7 bases from V and 4 bases from J, with 14 bases between. The length of the CDR3 is 13 residues. Germline V gene data show CDR1 as SNHLY and CDR2 as FYNNEI. CDR3 protein: CASTSDRTYEQYF. In nucleotides, the CDR3 is TGTGCCAGCACCTCGGACAGAACTTACGAGCAGTACTTC.